This T cell receptor (beta chain) originates from a study of early T cells in non-severe SARS-CoV-2 infection (dated by TCRdb to the early 2020s). Regarding the complete study: TCR sequencing used bulk RNA from unsorted whole blood, so alpha and beta chains could not be paired. Paper-wide results and their limitations: VDJdb matching was skewed toward anti-spike CD8 responses and likely underestimated virus-specific expansions, missing private and CD4 specificities.

This clonotype was found many times. Its antigen has not been determined. At one end the junction does not follow the germline gene, possibly because of a read error. The study was a case-control design nested within a healthcare worker cohort in London, UK, with weekly nasopharyngeal swab PCR tests and blood sampling. Healthcare workers were recruited between 23 and 31 March 2020, during the week of the UK lockdown, and were followed weekly for up to about 16 weeks. The library was produced with 5' RACE. Sequencer: NextSeq 500. To correct for sequencing error and PCR bias, the TCR library protocol tagged individual cDNA molecules with unique molecular identifiers. Sequencing covered both TCR alpha and beta chains, and within each sample the abundances of alpha and beta sequences were tightly co-correlated. Per the authors' processing: Decombinator V4 was used to perform V gene, J gene and CDR3 annotation of TCR sequences. TCRs were defined as expanded if a significant change between any two time points was detected under a Poisson model with p below 0.0001. Abundances of TCRs were expressed as counts per million after normalisation to the total number of TCRs sequenced in each sample. MAIT TCRs were defined by TRAV1-2 paired with TRAJ12, TRAJ20 or TRAJ33, and iNKT TCRs by TRAV10 paired with TRAJ18. A search of VDJdb, accessed on 1 November 2021, was run for TCRs annotated to CMV, EBV and SARS-CoV-2, with TCRs annotated for multiple antigens excluded. TCRdb redid the processing of the public reads, applying fastp at Q25 and MiXCR, and retained in-frame beta chains. Records with the same CDR3 protein are collapsed into one entry carrying the most frequent genes and DNA. The authors' filters were not applied to this entry. For this sample there are over 30,000 distinct CDR3 sequences; approximately 7.1% appear just once. Approximately 13% of the sample is in the top ten clones.

Counted from cysteine to phenylalanine, this CDR3 has 15 amino acids. Only the CDR3 portion is preserved as DNA: 45 bases, with reading frame beginning at the first base. From the germline V gene, CDR1 is MNHEY and CDR2 is SVGAGI. The V and J segments used are TRBV6-5 and TRBJ2-1; 7 matching bases give a weak D call of TRBD2. The material was whole blood, obtained at baseline. The clonotype was recovered from an adult who was a healthcare worker with PCR-confirmed SARS-CoV-2 infection or an uninfected control (not recorded which). The sequence in DNA is TGTGCCAGCAGTCACAGGGCGGGAGCCTACAATGAGCAGTCCTTC. Translation gives CASSHRAGAYNEQSF.